Listed below are T cell receptor beta chains from one sample, sequenced in a study of blood T cells in healthy people across ages. MiXCR, applied by TCRdb to the 5' RACE reads, yields one record per CDR3 protein. The sample holds about 830,000 distinct CDR3 sequences; 62% are singletons and the top ten take around a quarter. The sequenced material came from blood. These receptors all come from a man aged 25 to 45 in good health. Each CDR3 is given with its conserved first and last residue. The D gene is left open where the match is weak. Part of the rows lack a size; the others show once, few, many or a class for expanded clones.

d_gene | j_gene | len | abundance | v_gene | CDR3aa | CDR3nt
NA | TRBJ1-2 | 14 | NA | TRBV6-2/TRBV6-3 | CASSSLTDLYGYTF | TGTGCCAGCAGCTCTCTAACAGATCTCTATGGCTACACCTTC
NA | TRBJ1-2 | 14 | NA | TRBV29-1 | CSVEPGEGPYGYTF | TGCAGCGTTGAACCAGGGGAAGGGCCCTATGGCTACACCTTC
NA | TRBJ2-7 | 14 | NA | TRBV7-9 | CASSFGGIDYEQYF | TGTGCCAGCAGCTTTGGTGGCATAGACTACGAGCAGTACTTC
TRBD1 | TRBJ1-6 | 13 | NA | TRBV20-1 | CSAPSTGDSPLHF | TGCAGTGCCCCGAGTACAGGGGATTCACCCCTCCACTTT
TRBD1 | TRBJ1-1 | 12 | few | TRBV29-1 | CSVGQQNTEAFF | TGCAGCGTGGGACAGCAGAACACTGAAGCTTTCTTT
TRBD2 | TRBJ2-3 | 15 | NA | TRBV4-2 | CASSPLAGETDTQYF | TGTGCCAGCAGCCCACTAGCGGGGGAAACAGATACGCAGTATTTT
NA | TRBJ1-6 | 13 | NA | TRBV3-1 | CASSQSDGAILHF | TGTGCCAGCAGCCAATCGGACGGAGCAATCCTCCACTTT
NA | TRBJ2-5 | 13 | NA | TRBV7-2 | CASSPGSSTTQYF | TGTGCCAGCAGCCCGGGCTCAAGCACGACCCAGTACTTC
NA | TRBJ2-1 | 13 | NA | TRBV6-5 | CASSDSKVNEQFF | TGTGCCAGCAGTGACTCGAAGGTAAATGAGCAGTTCTTC
TRBD2 | TRBJ2-5 | 13 | NA | TRBV6-2/TRBV6-3 | CASSLGTSGEQYF | TGTGCCAGCAGTCTTGGGACTAGTGGAGAGCAGTACTTC
TRBD1 | TRBJ2-1 | 13 | once | TRBV27 | CASTPQGAYEQFF | TGTGCCAGCACGCCACAGGGGGCCTATGAGCAGTTCTTC
NA | TRBJ1-1 | 15 | NA | TRBV5-5 | CASSPAGGTNTEAFF | TGTGCCAGCAGCCCTGCAGGAGGCACAAACACTGAAGCTTTCTTT
NA | TRBJ1-2 | 15 | NA | TRBV3-1 | CASSQDFGGKGGYTF | TGTGCCAGCAGCCAAGATTTTGGGGGAAAAGGTGGCTACACCTTC
NA | TRBJ2-5 | 12 | NA | TRBV6-2/TRBV6-3 | CASSRGSWAQYF | TGTGCCAGCAGCCGGGGATCCTGGGCCCAGTACTTC
NA | TRBJ2-7 | 14 | NA | TRBV16 | CASSQGSIPYEQYF | TGTGCCAGCAGCCAAGGGTCCATACCCTACGAGCAGTACTTC
TRBD1 | TRBJ2-1 | 20 | NA | TRBV6-2/TRBV6-3 | CASSYPGQGAVGQRRNEQFF | TGTGCCAGCAGTTACCCGGGACAGGGGGCGGTAGGACAGCGGCGCAATGAGCAGTTCTTC
TRBD2 | TRBJ2-1 | 15 | NA | TRBV5-1 | CASSLIGLAYNEQFF | TGCGCCAGCAGCTTGATCGGACTAGCGTACAATGAGCAGTTCTTC
NA | TRBJ2-4 | 11 | few | TRBV4-3 | CASSQDGAQYF | TGCGCCAGCAGCCAAGATGGAGCCCAGTACTTC
NA | TRBJ1-6 | 15 | NA | TRBV4-3 | CASSQVKGQNSPLHF | TGCGCCAGCAGCCAAGTTAAGGGGCAGAATTCACCCCTCCACTTT